The source of this T cell receptor (beta chain) is a study of T cells in Graves' hyperthyroidism and ophthalmopathy. Patients with uncontrolled infections, other autoimmune diseases, pregnancy or lactation were excluded. RNA transcripts provided the source from which TCR beta CDR3 regions were amplified. HTBI primers were the set used in a first-round RT-PCR of the TCR CDR3. TCRdb ran MiXCR on the multiplex PCR reads and lists one entry per CDR3 protein. The table records around 690,000 distinct CDR3 sequences, approximately 15% of them present only once. Sequencing used blood. This TCR was recovered from a man aged 45 to 65 with Graves' hyperthyroidism.

CDR3 region: CASSQQGAYNEQFF. The CDR3 coding sequence is TGTGCCAGTAGCCAACAGGGGGCCTACAATGAGCAGTTCTTC. The genes are TRBV19 and TRBJ2-1; 8 bases map to TRBD1. The CDR3 has 14 amino acids. Looked up from germline, CDR1 is LNHDA and CDR2 is SQIVND (reference sequence). Trimming at V came to 6 bases and at J to 2 bases, leaving 3 bases not matched to a gene. The whole variable domain, remainder taken from reference TRBV19 and TRBJ2-1, is DGGITQSPKYLFRKEGQNVTLSCEQNLNHDAMYWYRQDPGQGLRLIYYSQIVNDFQKGDIAEGYSVSREKKESFPLTVTSAQKNPTAFYLCASSQQGAYNEQFFGPGTRLTVL.